The clone carrying this TCR beta chain was seen only a few times. What it binds is unknown. These data belong to a study of regulatory T cells in long-lasting Graves disease. The time point: newly diagnosed GD, antithyroid drugs for less than 3 months. Scientists built the TCR library using RNA that was extracted from PBMCs. Overall study results and limits: Persistent disease was characterized by preferential usage of TRBV28, TRBJ1-2 and TRBJ2-5.

The V segment lost 0 bases and the J segment 8 bases; nucleotides outside the gene matches: 0. CDR1 and CDR2 (germline): LGHDT, YNNKEL (reference sequence). This CDR3 has 15 residues. Construction of TCR beta libraries relied on iRepertoire HTBI primers and on Arm-PCR targeting CDR3 regions. MiXCR, run by TCRdb on the multiplex PCR reads, gives a single entry per CDR3 protein. The sample lists 600,000 to 650,000 distinct CDR3 sequences, approximately 15% occurring once. The same specimen was also included in a second study, on T cells in Graves' hyperthyroidism and ophthalmopathy. This second study notes: Used for diagnoses were clinical symptoms, serum thyroxine and TRAb, thyroid ultrasound and orbital computed tomography. TCR CDR3 regions were first amplified by RT-PCR with HTBI primers.

V and J are TRBV3-1 and TRBJ2-1; TRBD2 agrees at 14 bases. Specimen: peripheral blood mononuclear cells (PBMCs), collected at new diagnosis, from a patient treated with antithyroid drugs. This TCR derives from a woman in her twenties or thirties with Graves disease. The CDR3 bases are TGTGCCAGCAGCCAAGAGGGACTAGCGGGGGATGAGCAGTTCTTC. Amino acids: CASSQEGLAGDEQFF.